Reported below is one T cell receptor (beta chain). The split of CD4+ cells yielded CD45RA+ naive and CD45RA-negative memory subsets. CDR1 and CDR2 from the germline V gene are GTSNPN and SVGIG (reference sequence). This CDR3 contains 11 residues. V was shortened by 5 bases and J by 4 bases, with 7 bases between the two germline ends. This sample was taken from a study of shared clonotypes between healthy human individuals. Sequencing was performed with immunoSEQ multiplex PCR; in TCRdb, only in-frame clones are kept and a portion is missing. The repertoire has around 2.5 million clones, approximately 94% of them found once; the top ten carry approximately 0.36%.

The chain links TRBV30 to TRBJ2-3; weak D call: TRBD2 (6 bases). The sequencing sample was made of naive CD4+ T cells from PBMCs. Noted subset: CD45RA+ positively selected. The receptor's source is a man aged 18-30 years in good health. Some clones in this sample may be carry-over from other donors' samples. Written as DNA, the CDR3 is TGTGCCTGGGGGGAGGCAGATACGCAGTATTTT. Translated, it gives CAWGEADTQYF.